This entry concerns a single T cell receptor (beta chain). The data were obtained in a study of blood T cell repertoires in COVID-19. This CDR3 contains 11 residues. Germline V gives CDR1 SNHLY, CDR2 FYNNEI. Trimming stripped 4 bases from V and 7 bases from J, with 7 bases between. The repertoire was sequenced with immunoSEQ multiplex PCR; TCRdb's copy has only in-frame clones and lacks some. The sample holds some 200,000 clones; around 81% are singletons and the top ten take approximately 12%. This receptor was taken from a woman aged 80 or over with COVID-19, enrolled during active disease. Sequences were obtained from peripheral blood. The chain uses TRBV2 and TRBJ1-1; D gene ambiguous. This CDR3 reads CASSVRLEAFF. CDR3 nucleotides: TGTGCCAGCAGTGTCCGTCTTGAAGCTTTCTTT.